This T cell receptor (beta chain) derives from a study of blood T cells in healthy people across ages. Remarks on this clonotype: What it binds is not known.

A sample-barcoded 5' primer and a J-beta primer mix were used in a second PCR of roughly 6 to 11 cycles. Each CDR3 protein is one row after TCRdb ran MiXCR on the 5' RACE reads. The data hold about 1.1 million distinct CDR3 sequences, with around two fifths observed a single time. Study-wide points: Diversity figures based on one million T cells were deemed too low.

Sample: blood. This receptor was identified in a young man in good health.

The CDR3 protein is CASSLAGLVSPTDTQYF. The CDR3 DNA reads as TGTGCCAGCAGCTTGGCCGGGTTAGTCAGCCCCACAGATACGCAGTATTTT. J is TRBJ2-3 and V is TRBV5-6; D unclear. CDR3 length equals 17 residues. The germline CDR1 and CDR2 sequences are SGHDT and YYEEEE. Between the trimmed V and J ends, which lost 0 bases and 2 bases, there was a span of 16 bases.